The T cell receptor (beta chain) described here comes from a study of T cells after yellow fever vaccination. Template switching by 5'RACE produced TCR cDNA, adding a universal primer site and UMIs. Using its own MiXCR run on the 5' RACE reads, TCRdb lists one record per CDR3 protein. The data show 300,000 to 350,000 distinct CDR3 sequences, with roughly 4.3% seen just once and 19% held by the top ten. The germline V gene has CDR1 KGHSH and CDR2 LQKENI. V was pared by 3 bases and J by 14 bases, with 9 bases of the junction left unmatched. The CDR3 covers 13 residues. The sequence derives from a young man who received the YFV17D yellow fever vaccine. The input for sequencing was PBMCs, taken 15 days after the yellow fever booster vaccination. The rearrangement links TRBV18 to TRBJ2-3; 9 nucleotides line up with TRBD1. CDR3 DNA sequence: TGTGCCAGCTCACCGGGACAGGGAGAAACATGGTATTTT. It encodes CASSPGQGETWYF.